Sequencing of this T cell receptor beta chain was carried out in a study of shared clonotypes between healthy human individuals. None of the donors, who were healthy HIV-negative adults, had recently had acute infections or vaccinations. Germline trimming cut 7 bases from V and 6 bases from J; bases unmatched to any gene: 9. Germline-derived CDR1 and CDR2 are MNHNS and SASEGT. This CDR3 comprises 14 residues. The data were produced by immunoSEQ multiplex PCR, yet TCRdb's version contains in-frame clones alone and is incomplete. The sample contains 2 million to 2.5 million clones, under 97% of which appear only once.

The chain uses TRBV6-1 and TRBJ1-5; TRBD1 matches at 7 bases. The receptor was isolated from a man aged 18 to 35 in good health. Source material: naive CD4+ T cells sorted from blood. Subset described: CD45RA+ positively selected. CDR3 in DNA: TGTGCCAGCAACCGTAAGGGGGCTTTTCAGCCCCAGCATTTT. It specifies CASNRKGAFQPQHF.